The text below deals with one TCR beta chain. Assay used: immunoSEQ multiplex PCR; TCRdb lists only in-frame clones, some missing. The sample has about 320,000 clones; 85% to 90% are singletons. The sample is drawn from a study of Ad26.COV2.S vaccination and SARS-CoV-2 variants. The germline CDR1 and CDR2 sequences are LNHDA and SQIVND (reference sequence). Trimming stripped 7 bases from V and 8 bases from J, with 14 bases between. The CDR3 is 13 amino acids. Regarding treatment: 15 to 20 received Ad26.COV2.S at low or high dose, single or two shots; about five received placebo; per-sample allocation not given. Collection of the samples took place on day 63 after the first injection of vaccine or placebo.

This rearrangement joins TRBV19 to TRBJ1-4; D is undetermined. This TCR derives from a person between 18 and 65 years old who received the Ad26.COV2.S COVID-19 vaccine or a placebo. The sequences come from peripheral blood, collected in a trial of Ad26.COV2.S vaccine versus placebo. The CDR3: CASNARQEEKLFF. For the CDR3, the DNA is TGTGCCAGTAATGCCCGGCAGGAGGAAAAACTGTTTTTT.